The 8 T cell receptor beta chains below were found in one sample sequenced in a study of cytomegalovirus exposure and HLA in healthy donors. Libraries were prepared by immunoSEQ multiplex PCR; TCRdb keeps only in-frame clonotypes and omits some of them. Of about 98,000 clones listed, over 75% are singletons. The sequenced sample consisted of PBMCs. These receptors originate from a man in his late teens or twenties in good health and CMV-seropositive.

In its sample, this clone was seen once. The CDR3: CASSDEGGDTEAFF. CDR3 nucleotide sequence: TGTGCCAGCAGTGATGAGGGGGGGGACACTGAAGCTTTCTTT. The rearrangement links TRBV2 to TRBJ1-1; D perhaps matches TRBD1 (6 bases). Germline V gene data show CDR1 as SNHLY and CDR2 as FYNNEI. With 3 bases removed from V and 3 bases from J, the gap between germline ends came to 11 bases. The CDR3 has 14 amino acids.

The J gene is TRBJ1-1, the V gene TRBV5-6; TRBD1 agrees at 7 bases. Germline CDR1 SGHDT, CDR2 YYEEEE. This CDR3 is built from 14 residues. Losses at the gene ends were 2 bases for V and 6 bases for J; bases not matched to a gene: 7. CDR3 amino acids: CASSLGDRIAEAFF. For the CDR3, the DNA is TGTGCCAGCAGCTTAGGGGACAGAATTGCTGAAGCTTTCTTT.

This chain links TRBV7-8 with TRBJ2-7, with TRBD1 as a possible D gene (5 bases). Between the trimmed V and J ends, which lost 5 bases and 3 bases, there was a span of 14 bases. CDR1 and CDR2 (germline): SGHVS, FQNEAQ. This CDR3 has 14 amino acids. The CDR3 DNA reads TGTGCCAGCAGCCGGACGTTCAGGGACTACGAGCAGTACTTC. Protein product: CASSRTFRDYEQYF.

The V and J genes are TRBV5-1 and TRBJ1-1; 7 positions match TRBD1. V lost 3 bases to trimming and J lost 1 base; unmatched junction nucleotides: 3. Germline V gene data show CDR1 as SGHRS and CDR2 as YFSETQ. This CDR3 spans 14 amino acids. The CDR3 region has the DNA TGCGCCAGCAGCTGGGGACAGACGAACACTGAAGCTTTCTTT. Protein sequence: CASSWGQTNTEAFF.

The genes are TRBV7-9 and TRBJ2-5; the D gene is possibly TRBD1 (6 bases). V was pared by 5 bases and J by 1 base, with 20 bases between. The CDR3 has 17 residues. The germline V gene encodes CDR1 SEHNR and CDR2 FQNEAQ (reference sequence). The CDR3 DNA sequence: TGTGCCAGCAGCCGAAGAGGGGTCGGGACAACCCAAGAGACCCAGTACTTC. Translated: CASSRRGVGTTQETQYF. Complete variable domain (other parts from reference TRBV7-9 and TRBJ2-5): DTGVSQNPRHKITKRGQNVTFRCDPISEHNRLYWYRQTLGQGPEFLTYFQNEAQLEKSRLLSDRFSAERPKGSFSTLEIQRTEQGDSAMYLCASSRRGVGTTQETQYFGPGTRLLVL.

The chain uses TRBV6-1 and TRBJ2-3; 7 positions match TRBD1. After removal of 7 bases from V and 4 bases from J, the junction contained 8 bases not matched to a gene. The CDR3 spans 14 residues. From germline, CDR1 is MNHNS and CDR2 SASEGT. The CDR3 loop reads CASNPGQRSDTQYF. CDR3 coding DNA: TGTGCCAGCAATCCGGGACAGAGATCAGATACGCAGTATTTT.

This clone has just one count. The chain has TRBV7-2 and TRBJ2-3; maybe TRBD1 (5 bases). The CDR3 covers 15 residues. V lost 7 bases and J lost 0, with 14 bases in between. Germline V CDR1 and CDR2: SGHTA, FQGNSA. The CDR3 loop is CASTSPQGSTDTQYF. The CDR3 DNA sequence: TGTGCCAGCACCTCTCCCCAGGGTAGCACAGATACGCAGTATTTT.

This clone was recorded only once. The chain has TRBV28 and TRBJ2-7, with 14 bases aligning to TRBD2. The J segment lost 6 bases and the V segment lost 4 bases, leaving 20 bases of the junction unmatched. CDR3 size: 20 residues. Germline-derived CDR1 and CDR2 are MDHEN and SYDVKM. As DNA, the CDR3 is TGTGCCAGCAGTTACAAACGATCAGGGACTAGCGGGAGATCCTACGTCGAGCAGTACTTC. Protein: CASSYKRSGTSGRSYVEQYF.